The 17 T cell receptor beta chains listed next were all sequenced from one sample in a study of shared clonotypes between healthy human individuals. Assay used: immunoSEQ multiplex PCR; TCRdb lists only in-frame clones, some missing. The sample has millions of clones, 85% to 95% seen once. The specimen sequenced was naive CD4+ T cells sorted from blood. Stated subset: CD45RA+ positively selected. The receptors derive from a man younger than 35 in good health.

Notes on this clone: A read error may explain this, as a much larger clone is one base away. The chain recombines TRBV30 with TRBJ2-7; TRBD2 is a possible D gene (5 bases). This CDR3 comprises 12 residues. The germline CDR1 and CDR2 sequences are GTSNPN and SVGIG (reference sequence). Deletions cut 4 bases from V and 3 bases from J, with 10 bases between. CDR3 residues: CAWNASHYEQYF. In DNA form, the CDR3 reads TGTGCCTGGAACGCTAGCCACTACGAGCAGTACTTC.

The chain combines TRBV6-1 with TRBJ2-3; maybe TRBD1 (5 bases). Trimming removed 3 bases at V and 1 base at J, with 14 bases between. The CDR3 length is 16 residues. Germline CDR1 reads MNHNS; CDR2 reads SASEGT. CDR3 in DNA: TGTGCCAGCAGTGATCACCAGGGAACGGGCACAGATACGCAGTATTTT. Encoded protein: CASSDHQGTGTDTQYF.

The V and J genes are TRBV10-3 and TRBJ2-6; 11 bases match TRBD1. CDR1 and CDR2 from the germline V gene are ENHRY and SYGVKD. V lost 3 bases to trimming and J lost 2 bases; unmatched junction nucleotides: 9. The length of the CDR3 is 19 residues. CDR3 residues: CAISERSGQGATGANVLTF. The CDR3 coding sequence is TGTGCCATCAGTGAAAGGAGTGGACAGGGGGCAACTGGGGCCAACGTCCTGACTTTC.

Here the CDR3 reads CASSQGGQGRETQYF. In DNA form, the CDR3 reads TGCGCCAGCAGCCAAGGTGGTCAGGGCCGAGAGACCCAGTACTTC. This chain joins TRBV4-1 and TRBJ2-5, with TRBD1 as a possible D gene (5 bases). The germline V gene has CDR1 MGHRA and CDR2 YSYEKL. CDR3 length: 15 amino acids. V was trimmed by 1 base and J by 4 bases, leaving 13 bases between them.

This rearrangement joins TRBV21-1 to TRBJ2-7; the table's D call, TRBD1, was not checked against the DNA. TRBV21-1 is a pseudogene locus. The CDR3 contains 17 residues. The CDR3 region is CASSKESGQAPSYEQYF. The CDR3 nucleotides are TGTGCCAGCAGCAAAGAGAGCGGACAGGCACCCTCCTACGAGCAGTACTTC.

The chain employs TRBV4-1 and TRBJ1-5; D is ambiguous. The CDR3 spans 13 residues. V dropped 0 bases and J dropped 0 bases, with 0 bases sitting between them. The germline V gene encodes CDR1 MGHRA and CDR2 YSYEKL. CDR3 bases: TGCGCCAGCAGCCAAGATAGCAATCAGCCCCAGCATTTT. This codes for CASSQDSNQPQHF.

This clone has a single count. This chain joins TRBV5-1 and TRBJ2-3; 9 nucleotides line up with TRBD1. V trimming: 4 bases; J trimming: 3 bases; junction bases outside the gene matches: 6. The CDR3 is 15 amino acids. Germline V gene lookup returns CDR1 SGHRS and CDR2 YFSETQ. The CDR3 region is CASSPAGTGTDTQYF. Here the CDR3 DNA reads TGCGCCAGCAGCCCCGCCGGGACAGGGACAGATACGCAGTATTTT.

The rearrangement uses TRBV10-3 and TRBJ2-1; 9 bases fit TRBD2. This CDR3 comprises 17 residues. Trimming cost V 6 bases and J 0 bases; bases outside gene matches: 9. The germline V gene has CDR1 ENHRY and CDR2 SYGVKD. CDR3 loop: CAISVSGRYSSYNEQFF. CDR3 nucleotide sequence: TGTGCCATCAGCGTCAGCGGGAGGTATAGCTCCTACAATGAGCAGTTCTTC.

The V and J genes are TRBV5-8 and TRBJ1-2; D ambiguous. V was shortened by 4 bases and J by 4 bases, with 14 bases between the two germline ends. This CDR3 contains 14 residues. Germline-derived CDR1 and CDR2 are SGHTS and YDEGEE. The CDR3 loop is CASSHPDGAYGYTF. CDR3 sequence (DNA): TGTGCCAGCAGCCACCCAGATGGTGCCTATGGCTACACCTTC.

A note on this clone: Other DNA sequences in the same sample also yield this CDR3. The chain uses TRBV28 and TRBJ1-5; D not resolved. CDR1 is MDHEN, CDR2 SYDVKM, per germline. This CDR3 spans 11 amino acids. Trimming left V 3 bases short and J 5 bases short, with 2 bases between. The DNA for the CDR3 is TGTGCCAGCAGTTTCGATCAGCCCCAGCATTTT. This sequence encodes CASSFDQPQHF.

The V call is TRBV5-4, the J call TRBJ2-1, with unresolved D. Per germline, CDR1 SGHNT and CDR2 YYREEE (reference sequence). The CDR3 has 14 residues. V was trimmed by 2 bases and J by 7 bases, leaving 13 bases between them. The CDR3 loop reads CASSFKGPGNEQFF. The DNA for the CDR3 is TGTGCCAGCAGCTTCAAAGGTCCCGGGAATGAGCAGTTCTTC.

About this clone itself: This may be a read error, as it is one base from a much larger clone. The J gene is TRBJ1-1, the V gene TRBV4-1; 7 nucleotides match TRBD1. CDR3 length equals 13 residues. J gave up 1 base and V 4 bases, and 0 bases lay outside the gene matches. The germline V gene has CDR1 MGHRA and CDR2 YSYEKL. The CDR3 spells CASSRTGNTEAFF. Here the CDR3 DNA reads TGCGCCAGCAGCCGGACAGGGAACACTGAAGCTTTCTTT.

This clone occurred once. The rearrangement uses TRBV5-1 and TRBJ1-6, with 7 bases aligning to TRBD1. The CDR3 has 15 amino acids. The germline V gene encodes CDR1 SGHRS and CDR2 YFSETQ. V dropped 3 bases and J dropped 5; count of bases not matched to a gene: 5. Written as DNA, the CDR3 is TGCGCCAGCAGCTGGGGGGACAGAGATAATTCACCCCTCCACTTT. Its translation is CASSWGDRDNSPLHF. The full variable domain, in which reference TRBV5-1 and TRBJ1-6 provide the parts outside the CDR3, is KAGVTQTPRYLIKTRGQQVTLSCSPISGHRSVSWYQQTPGQGLQFLFEYFSETQRNKGNFPGRFSGRQFSNSRSEMNVSTLELGDSALYLCASSWGDRDNSPLHFGNGTRLTVT.

V and J are TRBV10-3 and TRBJ1-3, with 10 bases that match TRBD1. From germline, CDR1 is ENHRY and CDR2 SYGVKD. With 10 bases clipped from V and 3 bases from J, the junction kept 9 bases outside the gene matches. This CDR3 region has 15 residues. The CDR3 loop reads CATTRDRGLGNTIYF. DNA of the CDR3: TGTGCCACCACCCGCGACAGGGGGCTTGGAAACACCATATATTTT.

This chain links TRBV28 with TRBJ2-6, with D tentatively TRBD1 (6 bases). Trimming removed 1 base from V and 5 bases from J, with 18 bases in between. CDR3 size: 18 residues. Germline V gene sequence: CDR1 MDHEN, CDR2 SYDVKM. The CDR3 sequence is CASSLSPDRPNWANVLTF. The CDR3 DNA sequence: TGTGCCAGCAGTTTATCCCCAGACAGGCCTAACTGGGCCAACGTCCTGACTTTC.

This clone is a singleton in its sample. This sequence joins TRBV7-9 and TRBJ1-5; D is undetermined. V was trimmed by 1 base and J by 3 bases, leaving 7 bases between them. The CDR3 spans 14 residues. Germline assignment: CDR1 SEHNR and CDR2 FQNEAQ (reference sequence). The CDR3 is CASSLEGYNQPQHF. CDR3 bases: TGTGCCAGCAGCTTAGAAGGTTACAATCAGCCCCAGCATTTT.

DNA of the CDR3: TGTGCCAGCAGCCACTCCCGGGGGAAGAATGAAAAACTGTTTTTT. Translated: CASSHSRGKNEKLFF. The chain recombines TRBV4-2 with TRBJ1-4, with D possibly TRBD1 on 5 matching bases. V dropped 3 bases and J dropped 5 bases, with 13 bases sitting between them. The germline V gene encodes CDR1 LGHNA and CDR2 YNFKEQ. This CDR3 has 15 amino acids.